Below are 2 T cell receptor beta chains sequenced from a single sample in a study of identical twins. TCRdb itself ran the 5' RACE reads through MiXCR, one entry per CDR3 protein. The top ten hold 12% of the sample, which has 350,000 to 450,000 distinct CDR3 sequences, less than 20% seen once. Sequencing used naive T cells sorted from blood. The receptor source for this set is a man in his fifties or sixties in good health.

This clonotype was seen a handful of times. The chain employs TRBV7-2 and TRBJ2-5; D not certain. V gave up 3 bases and J gave up 1 base, with 6 bases separating them. Germline V lookup: CDR1 SGHTA, CDR2 FQGNSA. The CDR3 length is 13 residues. CDR3 sequence: CASSFLFQETQYF. The CDR3 nucleotides are TGTGCCAGCAGCTTTCTGTTCCAAGAGACCCAGTACTTC.

The chain is built from TRBV20-1 and TRBJ2-3; D not certain. Trimming removed 0 bases from V and 2 bases from J, with 9 bases in between. CDR1 DFQATT and CDR2 SNEGSKA come from the germline V gene (reference sequence). The CDR3 consists of 14 residues. The CDR3 DNA sequence: TGCAGTGCTAGAGATCCCGCTGCCACAGATACGCAGTATTTT. As protein: CSARDPAATDTQYF.